Presented here are 3 T cell receptor beta chains from one specimen sequenced in a study of type 1 regulatory T cells. General study results and limits: Compared with non-type 1 regulatory T cells, type 1 regulatory T cells showed a more restricted TCR repertoire.

TCRdb re-derived calls from the reads in MiXCR, one entry per CDR3 protein. The sample holds about 71,000 distinct CDR3 sequences, 20% to 25% seen once. For these TCRs, the target antigens are not known. What was sequenced was cultured type 1 regulatory T (Tr1) cells, either the whole culture or a sorted fraction (not recorded which). The receptors were gathered from a human donor in good health.

V usage is TRBV7-2 and J usage is TRBJ2-3; 9 nucleotides line up with TRBD2. CDR3 length: 15 residues. The V gene's germline CDR1 is SGHTA and CDR2 FQGNSA. V was clipped by 5 bases and J by 4 bases; unmatched bases: 7. The CDR3 reads CASSLLVAGADTQYF. CDR3 nucleotides: TGTGCCAGCAGCCTCCTTGTAGCGGGAGCAGATACGCAGTATTTT.

The J gene is TRBJ1-6, the V gene TRBV20-1; 10 bases line up with TRBD1. V was pared by 4 bases and J by 7 bases, with 7 bases of the junction left unmatched. This CDR3 spans 15 amino acids. Germline V gene data show CDR1 as DFQATT and CDR2 as SNEGSKA (reference sequence). CDR3 DNA sequence: TGCAGTGCTATCCGTGACAGGGGGCAAAATTCACCCCTCCACTTT. Translating it yields CSAIRDRGQNSPLHF.

The V gene is TRBV5-1, the J gene TRBJ1-1; TRBD1 matches 8 bases. The germline V gene encodes CDR1 SGHRS and CDR2 YFSETQ. V lost 2 bases and J lost 4; bases outside the gene matches: 1. This CDR3 is 13 amino acids long. CDR3 DNA: TGCGCCAGCAGCTTTGGACAGGGCACTGAAGCTTTCTTT. This gives the protein CASSFGQGTEAFF.